This TCR beta chain was identified during a study of blood T cell repertoires in COVID-19. Study in general: PBMCs, B-cell-depleted T cells, or T cells were the source of the cDNA or gDNA that made up the material.

Assay used: immunoSEQ multiplex PCR; TCRdb lists only in-frame clones, some missing. The profile shows tens of thousands of clones, roughly 86% of them singletons. The germline V and J ends were trimmed by 5 bases and 6 bases, with 14 bases remaining between them. There are 13 residues in the CDR3. V gene TRBV12-3 or TRBV12-4 combines with J gene TRBJ2-7; unclear D gene. This TCR came from a human donor in a cohort sampled during active COVID-19. The sequenced material came from peripheral blood. CDR3: CASSRRRSGEQYF. The CDR3 region has the DNA TGTGCCAGCAGTCGTCGGCGATCGGGCGAGCAGTACTTC.